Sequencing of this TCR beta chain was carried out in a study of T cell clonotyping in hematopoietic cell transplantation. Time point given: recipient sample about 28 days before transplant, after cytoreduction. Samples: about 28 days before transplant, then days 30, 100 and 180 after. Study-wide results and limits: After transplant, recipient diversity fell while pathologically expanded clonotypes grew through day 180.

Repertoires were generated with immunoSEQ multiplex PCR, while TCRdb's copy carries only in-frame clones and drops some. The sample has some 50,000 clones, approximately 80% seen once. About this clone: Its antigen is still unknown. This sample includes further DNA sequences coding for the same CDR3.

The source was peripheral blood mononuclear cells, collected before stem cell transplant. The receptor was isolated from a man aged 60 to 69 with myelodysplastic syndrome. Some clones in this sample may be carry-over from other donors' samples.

CDR3 coding DNA: TGTGCCAGTAGTATCGCGGAAAAACTGTTTTTT. Translating gives CASSIAEKLFF. The chain employs TRBV19 and TRBJ1-4; no clear D. Trimming pared 3 bases from V and 8 bases from J, leaving 4 bases between. CDR1 and CDR2 (germline): LNHDA, SQIVND (reference sequence). This CDR3 comprises 11 residues.